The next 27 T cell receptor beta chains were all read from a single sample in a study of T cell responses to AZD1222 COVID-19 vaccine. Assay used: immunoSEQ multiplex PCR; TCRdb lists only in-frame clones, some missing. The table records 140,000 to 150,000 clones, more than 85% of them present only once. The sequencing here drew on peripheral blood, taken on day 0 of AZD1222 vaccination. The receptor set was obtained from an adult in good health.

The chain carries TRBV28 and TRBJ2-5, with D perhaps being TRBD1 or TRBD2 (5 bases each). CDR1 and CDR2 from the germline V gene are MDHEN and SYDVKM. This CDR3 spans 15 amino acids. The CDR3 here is CVARRTGGAQETQYF. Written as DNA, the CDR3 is TGTGTTGCTAGGAGAACTGGGGGAGCCCAGGAGACCCAGTACTTC.

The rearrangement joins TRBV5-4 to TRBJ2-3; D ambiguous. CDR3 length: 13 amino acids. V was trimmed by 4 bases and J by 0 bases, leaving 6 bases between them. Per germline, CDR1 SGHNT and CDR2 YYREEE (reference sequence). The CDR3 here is CASSLRSTDTQYF. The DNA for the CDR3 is TGTGCCAGCAGCCTACGTAGCACAGATACGCAGTATTTT.

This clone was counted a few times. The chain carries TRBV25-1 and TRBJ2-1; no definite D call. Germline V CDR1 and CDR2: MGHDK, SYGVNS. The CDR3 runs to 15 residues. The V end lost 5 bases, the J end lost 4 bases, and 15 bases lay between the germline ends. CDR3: CASSKRLSPYNEQFF. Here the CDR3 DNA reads TGTGCCAGCAGTAAGCGCCTTTCGCCTTACAATGAGCAGTTCTTC.

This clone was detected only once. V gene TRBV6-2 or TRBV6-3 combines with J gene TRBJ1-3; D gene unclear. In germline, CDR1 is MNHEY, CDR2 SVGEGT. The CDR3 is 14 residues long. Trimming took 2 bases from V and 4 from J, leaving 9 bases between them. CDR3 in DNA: TGTGCCAGCAGTTACGGCTTCGTCGGAAACACCATATATTTT. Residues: CASSYGFVGNTIYF.

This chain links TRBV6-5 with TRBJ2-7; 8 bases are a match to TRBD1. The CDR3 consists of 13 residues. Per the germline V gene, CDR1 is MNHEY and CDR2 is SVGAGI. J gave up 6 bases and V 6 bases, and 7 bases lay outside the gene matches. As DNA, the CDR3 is TGTGCCAGCAGGCGGACAGGGCAGGGCGAGCAGTACTTC. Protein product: CASRRTGQGEQYF.

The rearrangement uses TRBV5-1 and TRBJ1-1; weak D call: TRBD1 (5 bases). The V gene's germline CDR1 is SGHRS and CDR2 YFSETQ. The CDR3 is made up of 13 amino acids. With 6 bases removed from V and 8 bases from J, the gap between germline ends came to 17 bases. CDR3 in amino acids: CASITEGSGEAFF. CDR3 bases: TGCGCCAGCATAACCGAGGGGTCAGGGGAAGCTTTCTTT. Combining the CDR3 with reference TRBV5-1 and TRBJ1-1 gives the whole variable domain KAGVTQTPRYLIKTRGQQVTLSCSPISGHRSVSWYQQTPGQGLQFLFEYFSETQRNKGNFPGRFSGRQFSNSRSEMNVSTLELGDSALYLCASITEGSGEAFFGQGTRLTVV.

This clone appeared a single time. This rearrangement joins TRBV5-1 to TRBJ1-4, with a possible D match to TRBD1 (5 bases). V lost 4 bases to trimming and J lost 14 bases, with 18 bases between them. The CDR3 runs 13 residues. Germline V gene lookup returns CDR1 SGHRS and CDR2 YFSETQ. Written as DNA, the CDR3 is TGCGCCAGCAGCGTTATCGGGGGAGGCGGTCTGTTTTTT. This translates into CASSVIGGGGLFF.

The CDR3 nucleotides read TGTGCCAGCAGCTTAATACTGGGACCAGATACGCAGTATTTT. Translated, it gives CASSLILGPDTQYF. The chain joins TRBV7-3 to TRBJ2-3; D assignment may be TRBD1 or TRBD2 (5 bases each). Germline CDR1 SGHTA, CDR2 FQGTGA. CDR3 length: 14 amino acids. V was pared by 1 base and J by 4 bases, with 9 bases between. Full variable domain (rest looked up from reference TRBV7-3 and TRBJ2-3): GAGVSQTPSNKVTEKGKYVELRCDPISGHTALYWYRQSLGQGPEFLIYFQGTGAADDSGLPNDRFFAVRPEGSVSTLKIQRTERGDSAVYLCASSLILGPDTQYFGPGTRLTVL.

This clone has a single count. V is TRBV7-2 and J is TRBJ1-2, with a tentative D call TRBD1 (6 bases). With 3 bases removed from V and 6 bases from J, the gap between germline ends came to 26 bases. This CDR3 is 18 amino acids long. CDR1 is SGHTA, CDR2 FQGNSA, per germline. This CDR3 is CASSLRGSGTNPYDGYTF. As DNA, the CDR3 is TGTGCCAGCAGCTTGAGGGGGTCAGGGACAAACCCCTATGATGGCTACACCTTC.

CDR3 amino acids: CASSWALGVQTEAFF. The CDR3 nucleotides read TGCGCCAGCAGCTGGGCTTTGGGGGTGCAGACTGAAGCTTTCTTT. This sequence joins TRBV5-1 and TRBJ1-1; tentatively, D is TRBD1 (5 bases). V was trimmed by 3 bases and J by 5 bases, leaving 17 bases between them. The CDR3 length is 15 residues. Germline values: CDR1 SGHRS, CDR2 YFSETQ. The complete variable domain, with remaining parts taken from reference TRBV5-1 and TRBJ1-1, reads KAGVTQTPRYLIKTRGQQVTLSCSPISGHRSVSWYQQTPGQGLQFLFEYFSETQRNKGNFPGRFSGRQFSNSRSEMNVSTLELGDSALYLCASSWALGVQTEAFFGQGTRLTVV.

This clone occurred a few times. CDR3 coding DNA: TGTGCCAGCAGTATTACAGGGGGCAATCAGCCCCAGCATTTT. Its protein is CASSITGGNQPQHF. The chain employs TRBV6-5 and TRBJ1-5; 7 bases align to TRBD1. The V and J ends lost 5 bases and 2 bases, in that order; junction bases with no gene match: 3. The germline V gene encodes CDR1 MNHEY and CDR2 SVGAGI. This CDR3 contains 14 residues.

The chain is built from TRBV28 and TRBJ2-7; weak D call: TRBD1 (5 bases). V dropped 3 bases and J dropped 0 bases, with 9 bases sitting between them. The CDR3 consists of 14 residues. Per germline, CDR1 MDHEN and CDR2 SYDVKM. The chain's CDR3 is CASSLAGFSYEQYF. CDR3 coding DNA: TGTGCCAGCAGTTTGGCAGGGTTCTCCTACGAGCAGTACTTC.

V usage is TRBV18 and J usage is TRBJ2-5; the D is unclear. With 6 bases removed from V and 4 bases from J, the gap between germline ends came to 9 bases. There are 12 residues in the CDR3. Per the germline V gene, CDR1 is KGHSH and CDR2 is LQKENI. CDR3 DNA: TGTGCCAGCTCGCCCATGGGAGAGACCCAGTACTTC. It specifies CASSPMGETQYF.

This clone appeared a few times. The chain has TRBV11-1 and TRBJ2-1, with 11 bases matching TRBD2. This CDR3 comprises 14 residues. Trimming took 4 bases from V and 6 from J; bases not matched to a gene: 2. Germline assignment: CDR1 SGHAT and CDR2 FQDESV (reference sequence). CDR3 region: CASSWGTSGNEQFF. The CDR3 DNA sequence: TGTGCCAGCAGCTGGGGGACTAGCGGCAATGAGCAGTTCTTC.

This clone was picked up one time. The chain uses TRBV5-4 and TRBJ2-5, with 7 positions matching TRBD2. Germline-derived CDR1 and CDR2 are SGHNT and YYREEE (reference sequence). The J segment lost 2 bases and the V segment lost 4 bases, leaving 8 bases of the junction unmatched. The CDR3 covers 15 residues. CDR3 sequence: CASSLASGGQETQYF. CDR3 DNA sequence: TGTGCCAGCAGCCTTGCCTCGGGGGGTCAAGAGACCCAGTACTTC. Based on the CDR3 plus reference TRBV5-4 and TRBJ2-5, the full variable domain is ETGVTQSPTHLIKTRGQQVTLRCSSQSGHNTVSWYQQALGQGPQFIFQYYREEENGRGNFPPRFSGLQFPNYSSELNVNALELDDSALYLCASSLASGGQETQYFGPGTRLLVL.

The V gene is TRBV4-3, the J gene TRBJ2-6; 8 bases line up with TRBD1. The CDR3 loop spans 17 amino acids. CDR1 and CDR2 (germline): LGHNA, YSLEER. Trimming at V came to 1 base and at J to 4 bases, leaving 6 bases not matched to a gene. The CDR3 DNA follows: TGCGCCAGCAGCCAAGGGGCAGGGGGCACGGGGGCCAACGTCCTGACTTTC. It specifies CASSQGAGGTGANVLTF.

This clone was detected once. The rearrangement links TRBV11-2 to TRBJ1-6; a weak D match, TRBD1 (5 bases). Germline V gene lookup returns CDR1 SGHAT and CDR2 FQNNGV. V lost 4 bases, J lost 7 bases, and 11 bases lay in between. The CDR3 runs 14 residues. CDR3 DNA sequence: TGTGCCAGCAGCTCTGGGGACCTCAATTCACCCCTCCACTTT. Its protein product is CASSSGDLNSPLHF.

The CDR3 is CASQGDGEQFF. As DNA, the CDR3 is TGTGCTTCACAGGGAGACGGTGAGCAGTTCTTC. V usage is TRBV19 and J usage is TRBJ2-1; perhaps TRBD1 as D (6 bases). The germline CDR1 and CDR2 sequences are LNHDA and SQIVND (reference sequence). The CDR3 consists of 11 residues.

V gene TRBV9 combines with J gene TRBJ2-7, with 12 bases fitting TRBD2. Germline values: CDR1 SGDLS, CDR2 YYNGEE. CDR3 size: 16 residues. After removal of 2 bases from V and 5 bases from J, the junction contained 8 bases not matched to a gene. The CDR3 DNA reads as TGTGCCAGCAGCGTGACGGCGGGACTAGCGGGTAACGAGCAGTACTTC. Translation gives CASSVTAGLAGNEQYF.

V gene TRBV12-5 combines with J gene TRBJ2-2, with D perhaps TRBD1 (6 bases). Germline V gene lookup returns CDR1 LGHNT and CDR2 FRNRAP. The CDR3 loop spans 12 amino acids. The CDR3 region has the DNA TGTGGAACAGGGCTTAACACCGGGGAGCTGTTTTTT. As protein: CGTGLNTGELFF.

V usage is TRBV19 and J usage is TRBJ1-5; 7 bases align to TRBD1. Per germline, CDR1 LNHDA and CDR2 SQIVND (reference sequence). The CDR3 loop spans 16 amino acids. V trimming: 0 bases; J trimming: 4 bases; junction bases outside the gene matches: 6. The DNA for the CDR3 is TGTGCCAGTAGTATAGATTCCGTCAGGGGGAATCAGCCCCAGCATTTT. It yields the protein CASSIDSVRGNQPQHF.

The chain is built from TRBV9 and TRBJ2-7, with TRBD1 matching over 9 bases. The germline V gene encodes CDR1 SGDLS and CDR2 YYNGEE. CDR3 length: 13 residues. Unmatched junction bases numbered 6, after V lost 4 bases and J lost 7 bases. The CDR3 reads CASSTRTGAEQYF. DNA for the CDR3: TGTGCCAGCAGCACTCGGACAGGGGCAGAGCAGTACTTC.

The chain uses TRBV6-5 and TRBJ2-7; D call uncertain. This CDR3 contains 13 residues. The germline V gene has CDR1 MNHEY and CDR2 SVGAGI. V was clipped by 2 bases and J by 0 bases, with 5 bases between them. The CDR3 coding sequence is TGTGCCAGCAGTTACCTAACCTCCTACGAGCAGTACTTC. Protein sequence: CASSYLTSYEQYF.

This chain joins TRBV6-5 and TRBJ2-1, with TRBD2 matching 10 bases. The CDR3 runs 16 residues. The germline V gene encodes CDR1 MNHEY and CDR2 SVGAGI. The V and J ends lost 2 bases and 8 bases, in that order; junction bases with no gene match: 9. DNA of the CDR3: TGTGCCAGCAGTTACGTTCTAGCGGGAGTTGAGGATGAGCAGTTCTTC. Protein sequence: CASSYVLAGVEDEQFF.

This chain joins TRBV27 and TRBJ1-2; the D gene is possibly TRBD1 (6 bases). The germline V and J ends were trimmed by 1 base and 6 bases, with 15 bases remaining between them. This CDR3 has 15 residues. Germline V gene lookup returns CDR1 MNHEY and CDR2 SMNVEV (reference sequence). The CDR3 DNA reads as TGTGCCAGCAGTTTATGGGGGGGGCGCTTCGATGGCTACACCTTC. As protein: CASSLWGGRFDGYTF.

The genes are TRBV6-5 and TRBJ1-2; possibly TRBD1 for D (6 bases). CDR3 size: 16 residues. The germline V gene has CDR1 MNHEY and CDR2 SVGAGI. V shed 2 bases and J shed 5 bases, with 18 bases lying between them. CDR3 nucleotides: TGTGCCAGCAGTTACGACGCAGGGGCCCTCGGATATGGCTACACCTTC. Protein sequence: CASSYDAGALGYGYTF.

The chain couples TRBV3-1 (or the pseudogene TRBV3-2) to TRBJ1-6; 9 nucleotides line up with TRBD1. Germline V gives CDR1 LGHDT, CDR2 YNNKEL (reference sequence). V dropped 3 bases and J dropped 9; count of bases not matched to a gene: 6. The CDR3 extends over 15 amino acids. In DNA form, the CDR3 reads TGTGCCAGCAGCCACCGCCGACAGGGGGGTTCACCCCTCCACTTT. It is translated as CASSHRRQGGSPLHF.